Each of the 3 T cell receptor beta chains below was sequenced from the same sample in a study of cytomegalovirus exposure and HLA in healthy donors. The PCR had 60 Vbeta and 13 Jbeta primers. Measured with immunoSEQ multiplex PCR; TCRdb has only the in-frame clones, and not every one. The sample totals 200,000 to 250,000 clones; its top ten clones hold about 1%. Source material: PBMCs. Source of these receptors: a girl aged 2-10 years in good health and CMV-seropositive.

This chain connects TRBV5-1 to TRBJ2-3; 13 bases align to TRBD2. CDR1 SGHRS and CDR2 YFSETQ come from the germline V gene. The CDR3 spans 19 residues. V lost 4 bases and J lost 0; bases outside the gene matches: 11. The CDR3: CASSRRLAGGYFSTDTQYF. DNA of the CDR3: TGCGCCAGCAGCCGAAGACTAGCGGGGGGTTACTTTAGCACAGATACGCAGTATTTT.

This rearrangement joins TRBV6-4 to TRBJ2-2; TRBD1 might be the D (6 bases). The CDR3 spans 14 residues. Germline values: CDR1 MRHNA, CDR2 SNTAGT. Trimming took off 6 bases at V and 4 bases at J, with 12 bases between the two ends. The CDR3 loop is CASSRGFGTGELFF. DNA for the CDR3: TGTGCCAGCAGCAGGGGCTTTGGCACCGGGGAGCTGTTTTTT.

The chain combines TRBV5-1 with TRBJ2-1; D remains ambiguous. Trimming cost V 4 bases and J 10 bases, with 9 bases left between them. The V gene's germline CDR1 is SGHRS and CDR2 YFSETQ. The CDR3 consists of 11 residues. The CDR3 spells CASSISREQFF. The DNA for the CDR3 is TGCGCCAGCAGCATTTCGCGGGAGCAGTTCTTC.